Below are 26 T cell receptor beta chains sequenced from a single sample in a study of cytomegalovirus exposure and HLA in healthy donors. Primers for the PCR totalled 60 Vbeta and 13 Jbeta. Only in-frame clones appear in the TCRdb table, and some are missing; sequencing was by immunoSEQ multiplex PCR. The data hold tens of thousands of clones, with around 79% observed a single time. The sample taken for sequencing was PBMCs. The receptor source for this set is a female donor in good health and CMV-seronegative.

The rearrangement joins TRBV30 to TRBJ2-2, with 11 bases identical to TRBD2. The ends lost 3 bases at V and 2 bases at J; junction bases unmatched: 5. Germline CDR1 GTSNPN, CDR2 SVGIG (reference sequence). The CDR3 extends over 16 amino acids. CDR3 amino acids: CAWRVSGGGNTGELFF. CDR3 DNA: TGTGCCTGGAGGGTTAGCGGGGGGGGAAACACCGGGGAGCTGTTTTTT.

The CDR3 is CATSRDGGGGSNEKLFF. The CDR3 nucleotides are TGTGCCACCAGCAGAGATGGGGGAGGGGGTTCTAATGAAAAACTGTTTTTT. V gene TRBV15 combines with J gene TRBJ1-4; tentative D call: TRBD1 (6 bases). The CDR3 runs 17 residues. Germline V gene lookup returns CDR1 LNHNV and CDR2 YYDKDF (reference sequence). Between the trimmed V and J ends, which lost 0 bases and 3 bases, there was a span of 14 bases.

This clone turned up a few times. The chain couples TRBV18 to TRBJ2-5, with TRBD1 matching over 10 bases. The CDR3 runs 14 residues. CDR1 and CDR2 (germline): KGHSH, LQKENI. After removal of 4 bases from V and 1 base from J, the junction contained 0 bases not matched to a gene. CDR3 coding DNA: TGTGCCAGCTCACGACAGGGGGCCCAAGAGACCCAGTACTTC. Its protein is CASSRQGAQETQYF.

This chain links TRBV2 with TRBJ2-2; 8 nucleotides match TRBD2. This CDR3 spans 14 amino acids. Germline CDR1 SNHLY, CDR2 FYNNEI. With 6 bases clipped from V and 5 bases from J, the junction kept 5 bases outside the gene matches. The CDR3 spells CASSGRGGTGELFF. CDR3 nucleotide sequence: TGTGCCAGCAGCGGGAGGGGTGGTACCGGGGAGCTGTTTTTT.

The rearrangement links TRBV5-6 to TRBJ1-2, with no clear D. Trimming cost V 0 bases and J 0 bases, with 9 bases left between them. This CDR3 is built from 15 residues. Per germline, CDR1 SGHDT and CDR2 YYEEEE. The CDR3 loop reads CASSLVQTSNYGYTF. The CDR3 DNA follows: TGTGCCAGCAGCTTGGTACAGACATCTAACTATGGCTACACCTTC.

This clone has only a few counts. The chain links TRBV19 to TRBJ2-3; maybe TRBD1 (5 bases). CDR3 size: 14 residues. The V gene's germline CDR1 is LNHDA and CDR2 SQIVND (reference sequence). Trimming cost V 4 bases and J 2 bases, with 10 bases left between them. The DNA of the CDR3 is TGTGCCAGTAGTAAAGGGGCCTACACAGATACGCAGTATTTT. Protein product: CASSKGAYTDTQYF.

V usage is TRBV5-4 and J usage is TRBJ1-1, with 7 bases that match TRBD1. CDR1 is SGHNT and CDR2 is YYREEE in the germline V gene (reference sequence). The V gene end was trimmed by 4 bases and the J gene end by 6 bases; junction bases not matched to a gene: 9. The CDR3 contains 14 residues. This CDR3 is CASSPAGGRAEAFF. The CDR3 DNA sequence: TGTGCCAGCAGCCCTGCAGGGGGTCGGGCTGAAGCTTTCTTT.

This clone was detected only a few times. As DNA, the CDR3 is TGTGCCAGCATCTGGAGCTCTGGGGCCAACGTCCTGACTTTC. Encoded protein: CASIWSSGANVLTF. The chain combines TRBV6-6 with TRBJ2-6; D is unresolved. The germline V gene encodes CDR1 MNHNY and CDR2 SVGAGI (reference sequence). The V gene lost 7 bases and the J gene lost 0 bases, with 7 bases spanning the gap. This CDR3 has 14 amino acids.

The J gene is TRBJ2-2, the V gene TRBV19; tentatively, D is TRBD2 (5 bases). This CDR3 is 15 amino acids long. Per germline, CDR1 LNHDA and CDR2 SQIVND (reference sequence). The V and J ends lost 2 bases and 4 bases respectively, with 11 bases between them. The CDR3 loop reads CASSITGLFTGELFF. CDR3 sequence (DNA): TGTGCCAGTAGTATAACCGGACTCTTCACCGGGGAGCTGTTTTTT.

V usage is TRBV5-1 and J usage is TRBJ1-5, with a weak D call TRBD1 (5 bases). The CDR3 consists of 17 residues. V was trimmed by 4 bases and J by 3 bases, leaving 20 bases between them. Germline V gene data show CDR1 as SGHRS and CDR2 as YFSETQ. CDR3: CASSPGGVGLPNQPQHF. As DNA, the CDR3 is TGCGCCAGCAGCCCCGGAGGGGTGGGTCTACCCAATCAGCCCCAGCATTTT.

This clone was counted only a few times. The CDR3 is CASSPGGGSYGYTF. CDR3 coding DNA: TGTGCCAGCAGCCCAGGGGGAGGTAGCTATGGCTACACCTTC. The chain is built from TRBV5-6 and TRBJ1-2, with 7 nucleotides matching TRBD1. CDR1 and CDR2 (germline): SGHDT, YYEEEE. The CDR3 contains 14 residues. The junction had 7 bases not matched to a gene; V was cut back by 4 bases and J by 4 bases.

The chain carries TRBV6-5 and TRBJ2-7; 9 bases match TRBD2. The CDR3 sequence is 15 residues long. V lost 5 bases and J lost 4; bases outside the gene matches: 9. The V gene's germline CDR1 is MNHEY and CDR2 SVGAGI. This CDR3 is CASSPLAGMTYEQYF. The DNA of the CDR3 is TGTGCCAGCAGTCCCCTAGCGGGAATGACTTACGAGCAGTACTTC.

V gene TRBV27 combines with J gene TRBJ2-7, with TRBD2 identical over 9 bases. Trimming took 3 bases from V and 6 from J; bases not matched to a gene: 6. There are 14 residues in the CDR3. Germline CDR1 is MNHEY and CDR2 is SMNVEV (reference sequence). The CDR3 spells CASSFFGLAREQYF. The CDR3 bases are TGTGCCAGCAGTTTTTTCGGACTAGCGCGCGAGCAGTACTTC.

DNA of the CDR3: TGTGCCAGCAGAACAGGGACAGCCAGCTCCTACGAGCAGTACTTC. Its translation is CASRTGTASSYEQYF. This chain joins TRBV6-5 and TRBJ2-7; TRBD1 aligns across 7 bases. V lost 6 bases to trimming and J lost 0 bases; unmatched junction nucleotides: 8. The CDR3 is made up of 15 amino acids. Germline CDR1 reads MNHEY; CDR2 reads SVGAGI.

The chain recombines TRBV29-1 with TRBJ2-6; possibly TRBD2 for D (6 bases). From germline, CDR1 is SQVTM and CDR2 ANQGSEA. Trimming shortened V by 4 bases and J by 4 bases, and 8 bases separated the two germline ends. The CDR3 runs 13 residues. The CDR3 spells CSVAGDGANVLTF. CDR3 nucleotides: TGCAGCGTTGCGGGGGACGGGGCCAACGTCCTGACTTTC.

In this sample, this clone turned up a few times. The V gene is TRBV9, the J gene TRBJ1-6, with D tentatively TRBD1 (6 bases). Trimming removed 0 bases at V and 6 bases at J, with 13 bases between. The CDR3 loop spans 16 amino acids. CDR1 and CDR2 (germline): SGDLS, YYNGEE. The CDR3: CASSVAPTGSNSPLHF. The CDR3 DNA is TGTGCCAGCAGCGTAGCTCCCACAGGGAGTAATTCACCCCTCCACTTT.

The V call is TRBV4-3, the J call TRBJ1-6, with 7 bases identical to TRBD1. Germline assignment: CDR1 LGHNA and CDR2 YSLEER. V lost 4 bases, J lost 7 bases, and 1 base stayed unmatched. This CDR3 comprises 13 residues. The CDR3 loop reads CASSPDRNSPLHF. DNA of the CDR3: TGCGCCAGCAGCCCGGACAGGAATTCACCCCTCCACTTT.

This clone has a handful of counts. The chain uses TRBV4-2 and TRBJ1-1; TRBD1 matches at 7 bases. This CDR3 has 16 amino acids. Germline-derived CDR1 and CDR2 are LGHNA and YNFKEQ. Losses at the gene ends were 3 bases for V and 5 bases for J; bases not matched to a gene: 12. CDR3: CASSQFRQGRGTEAFF. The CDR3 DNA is TGTGCCAGCAGCCAGTTTCGACAGGGAAGGGGTACTGAAGCTTTCTTT.

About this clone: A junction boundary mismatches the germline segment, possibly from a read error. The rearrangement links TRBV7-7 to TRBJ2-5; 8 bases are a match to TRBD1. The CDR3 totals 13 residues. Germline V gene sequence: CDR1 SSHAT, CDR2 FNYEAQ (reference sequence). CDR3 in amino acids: CASSLGQGETQYF. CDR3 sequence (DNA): TGTGCTAGCAGCTTAGGACAGGGAGAGACCCAGTACTTC.

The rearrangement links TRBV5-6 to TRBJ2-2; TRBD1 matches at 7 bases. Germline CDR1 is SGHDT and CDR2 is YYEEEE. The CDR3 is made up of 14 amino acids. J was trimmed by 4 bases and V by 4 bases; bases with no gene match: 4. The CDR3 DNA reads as TGTGCCAGCAGCGGCAGGGGGTTCACCGGGGAGCTGTTTTTT. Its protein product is CASSGRGFTGELFF.

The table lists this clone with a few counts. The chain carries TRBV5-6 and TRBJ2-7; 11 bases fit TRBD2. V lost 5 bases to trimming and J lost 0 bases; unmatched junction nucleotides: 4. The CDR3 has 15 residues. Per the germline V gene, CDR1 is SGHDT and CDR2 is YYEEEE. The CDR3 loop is CASRPLAGGSYEQYF. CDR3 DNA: TGTGCCAGCAGACCTCTAGCGGGAGGCTCCTACGAGCAGTACTTC.

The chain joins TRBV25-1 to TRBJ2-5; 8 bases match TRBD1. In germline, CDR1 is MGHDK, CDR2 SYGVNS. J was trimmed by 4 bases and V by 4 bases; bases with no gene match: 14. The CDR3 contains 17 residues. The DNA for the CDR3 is TGTGCCAGCAGTGTTAAGGGATTGACAGGGGCACGAGAGACCCAGTACTTC. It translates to CASSVKGLTGARETQYF. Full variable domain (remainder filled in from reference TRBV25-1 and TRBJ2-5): EADIYQTPRYLVIGTGKKITLECSQTMGHDKMYWYQQDPGMELHLIHYSYGVNSTEKGDLSSESTVSRIRTEHFPLTLESARPSHTSQYLCASSVKGLTGARETQYFGPGTRLLVL.

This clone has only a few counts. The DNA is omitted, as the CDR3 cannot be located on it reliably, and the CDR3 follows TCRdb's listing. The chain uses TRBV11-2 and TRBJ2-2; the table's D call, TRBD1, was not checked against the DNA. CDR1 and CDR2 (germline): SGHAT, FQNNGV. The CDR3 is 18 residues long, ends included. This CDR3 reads CASSSLIFGPGVPGELFF.

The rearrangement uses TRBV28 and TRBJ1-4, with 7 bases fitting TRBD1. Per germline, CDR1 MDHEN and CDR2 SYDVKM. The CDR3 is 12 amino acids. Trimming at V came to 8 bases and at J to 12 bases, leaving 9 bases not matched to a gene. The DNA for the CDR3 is TGTGCCAGCGGGAAACAGGGGCGGGAACTGTTTTTT. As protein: CASGKQGRELFF. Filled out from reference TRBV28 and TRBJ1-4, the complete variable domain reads DVKVTQSSRYLVKRTGEKVFLECVQDMDHENMFWYRQDPGLGLRLIYFSYDVKMKEKGDIPEGYSVSREKKERFSLILESASTNQTSMYLCASGKQGRELFFGSGTQLSVL.

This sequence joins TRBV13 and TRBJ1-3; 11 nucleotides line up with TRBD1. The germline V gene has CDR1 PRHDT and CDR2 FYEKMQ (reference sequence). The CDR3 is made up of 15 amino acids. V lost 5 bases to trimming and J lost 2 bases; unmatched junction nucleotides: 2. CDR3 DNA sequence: TGTGCCAGCAGCCAGGACAGGGGGCCTGGAAACACCATATATTTT. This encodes CASSQDRGPGNTIYF. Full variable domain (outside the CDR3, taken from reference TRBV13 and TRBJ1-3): AAGVIQSPRHLIKEKRETATLKCYPIPRHDTVYWYQQGPGQDPQFLISFYEKMQSDKGSIPDRFSAQQFSDYHSELNMSSLELGDSALYFCASSQDRGPGNTIYFGEGSWLTVV.

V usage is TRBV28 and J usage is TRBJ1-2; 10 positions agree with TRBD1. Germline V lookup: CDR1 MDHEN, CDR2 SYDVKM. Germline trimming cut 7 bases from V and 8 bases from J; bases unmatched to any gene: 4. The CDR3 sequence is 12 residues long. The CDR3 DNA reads TGTGCCAGCAACGACAGGGGGCGGGGCTACACCTTC. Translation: CASNDRGRGYTF.